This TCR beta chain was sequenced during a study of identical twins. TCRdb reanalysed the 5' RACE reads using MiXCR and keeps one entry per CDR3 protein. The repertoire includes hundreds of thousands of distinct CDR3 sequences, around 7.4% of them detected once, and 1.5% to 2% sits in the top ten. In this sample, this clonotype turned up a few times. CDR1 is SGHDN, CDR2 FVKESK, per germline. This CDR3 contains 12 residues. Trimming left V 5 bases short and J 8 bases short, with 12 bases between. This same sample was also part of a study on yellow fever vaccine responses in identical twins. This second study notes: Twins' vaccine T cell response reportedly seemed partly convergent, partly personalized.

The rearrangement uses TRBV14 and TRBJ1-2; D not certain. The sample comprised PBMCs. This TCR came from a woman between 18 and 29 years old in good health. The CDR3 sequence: CASSDGPHGYTF. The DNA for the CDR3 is TGTGCCAGCAGCGACGGGCCTCACGGCTACACCTTC.